This is a list of T cell receptor beta chains from one sample in a study of shared clonotypes between healthy human individuals. The repertoire was sequenced with immunoSEQ multiplex PCR; TCRdb's copy has only in-frame clones and lacks some. The data contain 400,000 to 600,000 clones, roughly 83% of them singletons. What was sequenced was PBMCs. All receptors derive from a woman aged 40 to 50 in good health. Some clones in this sample may be carry-over from other donors' samples. Each CDR3 is given with its conserved first and last residue. D genes are given only for firm matches. A row's size may be missing; if present it is once, few, many or a size class.

D: .; J: TRBJ1-2; V: TRBV27; size: .; CDR3: CASSQNAGTHDGYTF; DNA: TGTGCCAGCAGCCAAAATGCCGGGACTCACGATGGCTACACCTTC
D: .; J: TRBJ2-7; V: TRBV29-1; size: .; CDR3: CSVEGGGGSEQYF; DNA: TGCAGCGTTGAAGGAGGAGGGGGAAGCGAGCAGTACTTC
D: TRBD1; J: TRBJ1-5; V: TRBV19; size: medium-sized; CDR3: CASSIPGTGFQPQHF; DNA: TGTGCCAGTAGTATCCCCGGGACAGGGTTCCAGCCCCAGCATTTT
D: TRBD2; J: TRBJ2-7; V: TRBV28; size: .; CDR3: CASSPGLAGVVEQYF; DNA: TGTGCCAGCAGCCCCGGACTAGCGGGAGTTGTCGAGCAGTACTTC
D: .; J: TRBJ1-1; V: TRBV2; size: .; CDR3: CASRLQGGTEAFF; DNA: TGTGCCAGCAGACTACAGGGTGGCACTGAAGCTTTCTTT
D: TRBD1; J: TRBJ2-7; V: TRBV28; size: once; CDR3: CASSPPQGPYEQYF; DNA: TGTGCCAGCAGTCCCCCACAGGGGCCCTACGAGCAGTACTTC
D: .; J: TRBJ1-1; V: TRBV19; size: .; CDR3: CASSHLRNTEAFF; DNA: TGTGCCAGTAGCCACCTGAGGAACACTGAAGCTTTCTTT
D: .; J: TRBJ1-2; V: TRBV29-1; size: .; CDR3: CSVEDRRTVNYGYTF; DNA: TGCAGCGTTGAAGATCGAAGGACGGTTAACTATGGCTACACCTTC
D: .; J: TRBJ2-7; V: TRBV19; size: .; CDR3: CASSISGYEQYF; DNA: TGTGCCAGTAGTATATCGGGCTACGAGCAGTACTTC
D: TRBD1; J: TRBJ2-1; V: TRBV5-1; size: .; CDR3: CASSSHPGQTYNEQFF; DNA: TGCGCCAGCAGCTCACACCCGGGACAGACTTACAATGAGCAGTTCTTC
D: .; J: TRBJ2-5; V: TRBV5-1; size: few; CDR3: CASSLAATLRETQYF; DNA: TGCGCCAGCAGCTTGGCGGCCACCCTTCGGGAGACCCAGTACTTC
D: .; J: TRBJ2-7; V: TRBV6-5; size: many; CDR3: CASGREYEQYF; DNA: TGTGCCAGTGGAAGGGAGTACGAGCAGTACTTC
D: TRBD2; J: TRBJ2-4; V: TRBV2; size: .; CDR3: CASSVAGGLYF; DNA: TGTGCCAGCAGTGTAGCGGGAGGGCTTTACTTC
D: .; J: TRBJ2-7; V: TRBV27; size: once; CDR3: CASSLGAPGGEQYF; DNA: TGTGCCAGCAGTTTAGGGGCACCAGGGGGGGAGCAGTACTTC
D: .; J: TRBJ2-2; V: TRBV19; size: .; CDR3: CASSIAPRMGYTGELFF; DNA: TGTGCCAGTAGTATAGCCCCCCGCATGGGGTACACCGGGGAGCTGTTTTTT
D: .; J: TRBJ2-1; V: TRBV7-3; size: .; CDR3: CASSLRSYNEQFF; DNA: TGTGCCAGCAGCTTAAGGAGTTACAATGAGCAGTTCTTC
D: TRBD1; J: TRBJ1-2; V: TRBV18; size: .; CDR3: CASSGQGADYGYTF; DNA: TGTGCCAGCTCAGGACAGGGGGCAGACTATGGCTACACCTTC
D: TRBD2; J: TRBJ2-2; V: TRBV5-1; size: .; CDR3: CASSPPPAGVTGELFF; DNA: TGCGCCAGCAGCCCCCCGCCGGCGGGAGTTACCGGGGAGCTGTTTTTT
D: .; J: TRBJ1-1; V: TRBV4-2; size: .; CDR3: CASSQAPSVVNTEAFF; DNA: TGTGCCAGCAGCCAAGCCCCTTCAGTGGTGAACACTGAAGCTTTCTTT
D: .; J: TRBJ2-2; V: TRBV25-1; size: .; CDR3: CASRRGMGFTGELFF; DNA: TGTGCCAGCAGGAGGGGAATGGGATTCACCGGGGAGCTGTTTTTT
D: .; J: TRBJ2-5; V: TRBV21-1; size: .; CDR3: CASSKGGGAGAGETQYF; DNA: TGTGCCAGCAGCAAAGGAGGCGGAGCGGGAGCGGGTGAGACCCAGTACTTC
D: TRBD2; J: TRBJ2-3; V: TRBV7-9; size: .; CDR3: CASSVSGPRDTQYF; DNA: TGTGCCAGCAGCGTTAGCGGGCCCAGGGATACGCAGTATTTT
D: .; J: TRBJ2-3; V: TRBV19; size: .; CDR3: CASSGRGVVTDTQYF; DNA: TGTGCCAGTAGTGGTAGGGGAGTTGTCACAGATACGCAGTATTTT
D: TRBD1; J: TRBJ1-1; V: TRBV7-9; size: .; CDR3: CASSHGDRGINTEAFF; DNA: TGTGCCAGCAGCCATGGGGACAGGGGGATTAACACTGAAGCTTTCTTT
D: .; J: TRBJ2-7; V: TRBV14; size: .; CDR3: CASSQDSNNYEQYF; DNA: TGTGCCAGCAGCCAAGACTCAAACAATTACGAGCAGTACTTC
D: .; J: TRBJ1-4; V: TRBV19; size: many; CDR3: CASSDRFNEKLFF; DNA: TGTGCCAGCTCGGACAGATTTAATGAAAAACTGTTTTTT
D: TRBD2; J: TRBJ2-3; V: TRBV5-1; size: .; CDR3: CASSLVASGSADTQYF; DNA: TGCGCCAGCAGCTTGGTAGCTAGCGGGAGCGCAGATACGCAGTATTTT
D: TRBD1; J: TRBJ2-2; V: TRBV5-1; size: .; CDR3: CASSYGTGGSTGELFF; DNA: TGCGCCAGCAGCTACGGGACAGGGGGAAGCACCGGGGAGCTGTTTTTT
D: TRBD2; J: TRBJ2-3; V: TRBV7-3; size: once; CDR3: CASSETIGTSGTDTQYF; DNA: TGTGCCAGCAGCGAAACGATTGGGACTAGCGGGACAGATACGCAGTATTTT
D: .; J: TRBJ2-1; V: TRBV10-3; size: .; CDR3: CAISDNENNEQFF; DNA: TGTGCCATCAGTGACAATGAGAACAATGAGCAGTTCTTC
D: .; J: TRBJ2-7; V: TRBV21-1; size: .; CDR3: CASSKKAGASEQYF; DNA: TGTGCCAGCAGCAAGAAAGCGGGAGCCTCAGAGCAGTACTTC
D: .; J: TRBJ2-6; V: TRBV2; size: .; CDR3: CASSRTASGANVLTF; DNA: TGTGCCAGCAGTCGGACAGCCTCTGGGGCCAACGTCCTGACTTTC
D: TRBD2; J: TRBJ2-2; V: TRBV27; size: .; CDR3: CASRRGKAGAGTGELFF; DNA: TGTGCCAGCAGAAGGGGTAAAGCGGGAGCGGGCACCGGGGAGCTGTTTTTT
D: TRBD2; J: TRBJ2-7; V: TRBV9; size: .; CDR3: CASSVERGNYEQYF; DNA: TGTGCCAGCAGCGTAGAGCGGGGGAACTACGAGCAGTACTTC
D: .; J: TRBJ2-7; V: TRBV28; size: once; CDR3: CASRPTGESYEQYF; DNA: TGTGCCAGCAGACCGACAGGTGAATCCTACGAGCAGTACTTC
D: .; J: TRBJ1-5; V: TRBV19; size: few; CDR3: CASSIGVQPQHF; DNA: TGTGCCAGTAGTATAGGTGTTCAGCCCCAGCATTTT
D: TRBD1; J: TRBJ2-1; V: TRBV9; size: .; CDR3: CASSKSRTGEGNEQFF; DNA: TGTGCCAGCAGCAAATCTAGGACAGGGGAGGGGAATGAGCAGTTCTTC
D: .; J: TRBJ2-7; V: TRBV7-6; size: .; CDR3: CASSLGTTTAYEQYF; DNA: TGTGCCAGCAGCTTAGGGACTACTACCGCCTACGAGCAGTACTTC
D: TRBD1; J: TRBJ1-2; V: TRBV5-1; size: .; CDR3: CASSLEVGQGIDGYTF; DNA: TGCGCCAGCAGCTTGGAAGTAGGACAGGGCATTGATGGCTACACCTTC
D: .; J: TRBJ2-5; V: TRBV5-4; size: .; CDR3: CASSPQGRETQYF; DNA: TGTGCCAGCAGCCCTCAGGGGCGAGAGACCCAGTACTTC
D: .; J: TRBJ2-5; V: TRBV5-4; size: .; CDR3: CASSYWGVQETQYF; DNA: TGTGCCAGCAGCTATTGGGGGGTCCAAGAGACCCAGTACTTC
D: .; J: TRBJ1-5; V: TRBV2; size: .; CDR3: CASSAGERRQPQHF; DNA: TGTGCCAGCAGTGCGGGGGAGCGACGCCAGCCCCAGCATTTT
D: TRBD2; J: TRBJ2-2; V: TRBV19; size: .; CDR3: CASRVAGANTGELFF; DNA: TGTGCCAGTAGGGTAGCGGGAGCGAACACCGGGGAGCTGTTTTTT
D: .; J: TRBJ2-5; V: TRBV25-1; size: .; CDR3: CASSNTAKETQYF; DNA: TGTGCCAGCAGTAATACAGCAAAAGAGACCCAGTACTTC
D: TRBD1; J: TRBJ1-2; V: TRBV4-2; size: .; CDR3: CASSQETQGQGGYTF; DNA: TGTGCCAGCAGCCAAGAAACACAGGGGCAAGGTGGCTACACCTTC
D: .; J: TRBJ1-1; V: TRBV28; size: once; CDR3: CASSLVRGSGGTEAFF; DNA: TGTGCCAGCAGTTTAGTCCGAGGGTCGGGTGGGACTGAAGCTTTCTTT
D: .; J: TRBJ1-1; V: TRBV7-3; size: .; CDR3: CASSLSPDTEAFF; DNA: TGTGCCAGCAGCTTATCTCCGGATACTGAAGCTTTCTTT
D: TRBD2; J: TRBJ2-5; V: TRBV13; size: .; CDR3: CASSYRLVTSGKETQYF; DNA: TGTGCCAGCAGTTACCGTCTGGTGACTAGCGGTAAAGAGACCCAGTACTTC
D: .; J: TRBJ1-6; V: TRBV30; size: .; CDR3: CAWIGSGNSPLHF; DNA: TGTGCCTGGATAGGCAGTGGCAATTCACCCCTCCACTTT
D: .; J: TRBJ2-3; V: TRBV10-1; size: .; CDR3: CASSELVASTDTQYF; DNA: TGCGCCAGCAGTGAGCTGGTCGCTAGCACAGATACGCAGTATTTT
D: .; J: TRBJ1-6; V: TRBV7-6; size: .; CDR3: CASSSGVSHSPLHF; DNA: TGTGCCAGCAGCTCAGGGGTTTCGCATTCACCCCTCCACTTT
D: TRBD2; J: TRBJ2-3; V: TRBV5-4; size: .; CDR3: CASSLERERTDTQYF; DNA: TGTGCCAGCAGCCTGGAGCGGGAGAGAACAGATACGCAGTATTTT
D: .; J: TRBJ2-2; V: TRBV4-3; size: .; CDR3: CASSSQQGMPGELFF; DNA: TGCGCCAGCAGCTCCCAGCAGGGGATGCCCGGGGAGCTGTTTTTT
D: .; J: TRBJ1-4; V: TRBV2; size: .; CDR3: CANSRRGVDEKLFF; DNA: TGTGCCAACTCCCGGCGGGGGGTGGATGAAAAACTGTTTTTT
D: .; J: TRBJ1-1; V: TRBV29-1; size: .; CDR3: CSPWTMNTEAFF; DNA: TGCAGCCCCTGGACAATGAACACTGAAGCTTTCTTT
D: .; J: TRBJ1-4; V: TRBV10-2; size: .; CDR3: CASGAGQSNEKLFF; DNA: TGCGCCAGCGGCGCCGGACAAAGTAATGAAAAACTGTTTTTT
D: .; J: TRBJ1-3; V: TRBV4-2; size: .; CDR3: CASSQAGDFGNTIYF; DNA: TGTGCCAGCAGCCAGGCAGGGGATTTTGGAAACACCATATATTTT